This TCR beta chain was recorded in a study of Ad26.COV2.S vaccination and SARS-CoV-2 variants. Across the study: Donor was in the COV1001 Ad26.COV2.S trial arm.

Indicated treatment: about 20 received Ad26.COV2.S at low or high dose, single or two shots; several received placebo; per-sample allocation not given. The samples date from day 63 after the first vaccine or placebo injection. Wuhan-strain spike was delivered by a replication-incompetent Ad26 vector. Profiling relied on immunoSEQ multiplex PCR, and the TCRdb table lists in-frame clones only, not all of them. The repertoire consists of around 320,000 clones, with about 86% occurring once and the leading ten covering roughly 2.1%. This clone occurred once. This clonotype was obtained from a person between 18 and 65 years old who received the Ad26.COV2.S COVID-19 vaccine or a placebo. This sample comprised peripheral blood, obtained in a trial of Ad26.COV2.S vaccine versus placebo.

CDR3 loop: CAISDRVSPDTQYF. The CDR3 bases are TGTGCCATCAGTGACAGGGTATCCCCAGATACGCAGTATTTT. J is TRBJ2-3 and V is TRBV10-3; D possibly corresponds to TRBD1 (5 bases). CDR3 length: 14 residues. Trimming pared 3 bases from V and 4 bases from J, leaving 11 bases between. In germline, CDR1 is ENHRY, CDR2 SYGVKD.